This section outlines one T cell receptor (beta chain) sequence together with its context. The junction had 3 bases not matched to a gene; V was cut back by 1 base and J by 0 bases. This CDR3 has 15 amino acids. Germline lookup yields CDR1 WNHNN and CDR2 SYGVQD (reference sequence). Profiling relied on immunoSEQ multiplex PCR, and the TCRdb table lists in-frame clones only, not all of them. The sample lists 65,000 to 95,000 clones; about 88% were seen once. This record belongs to a study of T cell changes during pregnancy in multiple sclerosis. The material was peripheral blood, obtained before pregnancy. This sequence joins TRBV10-1 and TRBJ2-7; TRBD1 matches 7 bases. The source is a female donor with multiple sclerosis, enrolled in a pregnancy study. The chain's CDR3 is CASSEFNRGSYEQYF. As DNA, the CDR3 is TGCGCCAGCAGTGAGTTCAACAGGGGCTCCTACGAGCAGTACTTC.